This paragraph covers one T cell receptor beta chain sequence. Its antigen is unknown. The germline gives CDR1 MNHNS, CDR2 SASEGT. The ends lost 6 bases at V and 2 bases at J; junction bases unmatched: 7. The CDR3 runs to 15 residues. The protocol was immunoSEQ multiplex PCR, while the TCRdb copy is restricted to in-frame clones and leaves out a portion. The sample lists roughly 2.2 million clones, around 90% occurring once. The sample belongs to a study of shared clonotypes between healthy human individuals. Looking at the study overall: Three plates each covered CD4 naive and memory; CD8 naive two, CD8 memory one.

Study conclusions and caveats: The four-donor shared clonotypes exceeded non-shared clonotypes in generation probability, with non-shared ones scoring lower. Enrolling few donors narrowed the genetic and exposure-history diversity that was represented. Only blood samples were collected, and tissue repertoires likely differ.

This chain joins TRBV6-1 and TRBJ2-7, with TRBD2 identical over 10 bases. Specimen: naive CD4+ T cells from PBMCs. The subset denotes: CD45RA+ positively selected. This TCR was sampled from a man aged 18-30 years in good health. Some clones in this sample may be carry-over from other donors' samples. This chain's CDR3 is CASRSLAGDTYEQYF. The DNA of the CDR3 is TGTGCCAGCAGATCTCTAGCGGGAGACACCTACGAGCAGTACTTC.